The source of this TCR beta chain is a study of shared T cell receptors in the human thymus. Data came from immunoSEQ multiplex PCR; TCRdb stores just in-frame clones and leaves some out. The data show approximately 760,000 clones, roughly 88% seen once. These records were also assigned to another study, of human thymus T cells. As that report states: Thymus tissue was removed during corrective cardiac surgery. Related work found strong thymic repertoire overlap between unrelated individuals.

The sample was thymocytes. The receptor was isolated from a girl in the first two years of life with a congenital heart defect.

This chain's CDR3 is CASSQEIWDSRDTEAFF. DNA of the CDR3: TGTGCCAGCAGCCAAGAAATCTGGGACTCGCGGGACACTGAAGCTTTCTTT. The chain uses TRBV14 and TRBJ1-1, with D tentatively TRBD1 (5 bases). The germline gives CDR1 SGHDN, CDR2 FVKESK. Deletions cut 0 bases from V and 3 bases from J, with 17 bases between. This CDR3 has 17 amino acids.